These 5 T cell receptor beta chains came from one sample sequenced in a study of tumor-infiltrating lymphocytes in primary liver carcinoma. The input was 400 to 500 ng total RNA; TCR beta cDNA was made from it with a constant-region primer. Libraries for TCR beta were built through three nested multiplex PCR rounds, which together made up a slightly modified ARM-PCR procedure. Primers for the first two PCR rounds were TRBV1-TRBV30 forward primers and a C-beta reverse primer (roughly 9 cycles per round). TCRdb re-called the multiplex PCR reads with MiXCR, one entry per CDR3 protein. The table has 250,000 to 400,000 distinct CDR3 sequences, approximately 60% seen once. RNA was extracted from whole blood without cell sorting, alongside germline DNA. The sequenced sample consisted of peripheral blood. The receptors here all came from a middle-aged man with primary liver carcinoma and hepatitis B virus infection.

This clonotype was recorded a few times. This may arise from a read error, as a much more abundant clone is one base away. CDR3 region: CGVEGVGRRGYTF. The CDR3 DNA is TGCGGCGTTGAAGGGGTAGGGAGAAGGGGCTACACCTTC. The V gene is TRBV29-1, the J gene TRBJ1-2, with D perhaps matching TRBD1 (5 bases). The CDR3 is 13 amino acids. Germline-derived CDR1 and CDR2 are SQVTM and ANQGSEA.

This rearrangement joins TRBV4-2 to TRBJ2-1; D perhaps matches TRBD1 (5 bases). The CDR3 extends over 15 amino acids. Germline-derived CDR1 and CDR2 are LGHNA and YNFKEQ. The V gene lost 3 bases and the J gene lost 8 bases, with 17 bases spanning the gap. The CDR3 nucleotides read TGTGCCAGCAGCCAGGGGCTAGTGGGAATACATGAGCAGTTCTTC. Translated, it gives CASSQGLVGIHEQFF.

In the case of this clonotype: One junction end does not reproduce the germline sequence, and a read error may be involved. CDR3 in DNA: TGTGCTAGCAGCCAAGGCCAGACAAGGCAACAAGAGACCCAGTACTTC. Translated, it gives CASSQGQTRQQETQYF. V usage is TRBV4-2 and J usage is TRBJ2-5; D not certain. The germline CDR1 and CDR2 sequences are LGHNA and YNFKEQ. CDR3 length: 16 residues.

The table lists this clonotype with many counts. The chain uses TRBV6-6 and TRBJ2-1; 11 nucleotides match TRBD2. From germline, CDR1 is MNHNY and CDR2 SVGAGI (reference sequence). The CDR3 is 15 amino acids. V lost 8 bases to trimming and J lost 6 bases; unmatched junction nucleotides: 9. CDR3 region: CASSTSGMTLNEQFF. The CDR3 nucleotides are TGTGCCAGCTCGACTAGCGGGATGACGCTCAATGAGCAGTTCTTC.

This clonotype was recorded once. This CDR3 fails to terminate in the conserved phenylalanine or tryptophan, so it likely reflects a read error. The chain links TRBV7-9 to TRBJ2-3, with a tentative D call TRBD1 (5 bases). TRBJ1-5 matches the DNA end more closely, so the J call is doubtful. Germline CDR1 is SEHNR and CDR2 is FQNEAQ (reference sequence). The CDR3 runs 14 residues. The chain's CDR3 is CASRLGDTTDTQHS. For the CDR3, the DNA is TGTGCCAGCCGACTGGGGGATACCACAGATACGCAGCATTCT.